This paragraph covers one TCR beta chain sequence. The antigen this receptor binds is unknown. No qualities accompany the bases; no much larger clone lies one base away. The collaborating institutions used their own protocols to collect whole blood in K2EDTA tubes. For TCRbeta analysis, collaborator samples were shipped as frozen whole blood, as isolated PBMCs, or as DNA extracted from either sample type. V loses 4 bases, J loses 3 bases, and the germline ends lie 14 bases apart. CDR1 and CDR2 were assigned from the germline V gene as KGHDR and SFDVKD. The CDR3 numbers 15 residues from cysteine through phenylalanine. CDR3 DNA only is kept here, 45 bases in frame from base 1. The data were obtained in a study of blood T cell repertoires in COVID-19 (dated by TCRdb to 2018 to 2021). For the wider study: Samples from collaborators originated in the United States, Italy and Spain and spanned both the acute and convalescent phases of COVID-19. HLA class I and class II types, where available, came from metadata supplied by the sample provider rather than from assay-based typing. The dataset comprised deeply sampled blood TCRbeta repertoires from subjects exposed to, actively infected with, or recovered from COVID-19. The prospective study material was composed of cDNA or gDNA derived from T cells, B-cell-depleted T cells, or PBMCs. Sample metadata almost always included a de-identified subject ID, COVID-19 status, age in years and sex. The repertoires were released in a freely available public database meant as a resource for research on the immune response to SARS-CoV-2. Samples came from the ongoing ImmuneRACE study (first 160 participants) plus 1,254 subjects from 6 global collaborators.

Summary of the overall study and its limitations: The amount of clinical and demographic metadata varied by source and participant and was provided uncurated.

TCRbeta CDR3 regions were amplified from genomic DNA using the immunoSEQ Assay, a bias-controlled multiplex PCR. On the authors' methods: Nucleated cell counts per sample were estimated from amplification of reference gene primers within the assay. To quantify the absolute abundance of each unique TCRbeta CDR3 rearrangement, sequence reads were collapsed and filtered. Productive Simpson clonality was computed per sample as the square root of Simpson's diversity index over productive rearrangements. TCRdb retrieved this table from immuneACCESS and kept in-frame rearrangements only. Not all clones are present; in checked studies, unresolved V genes account for under half, and no reason is known for the remainder. V and J calls and clone size are as listed in that table; D and trimming were resolved from the DNA. The sample includes around 250,000 clones, with about 83% observed a single time. Around 8.9% of the sample belongs to the ten largest clones.

The specimen was peripheral blood. This clonotype originated in a man aged 35-49 years with active or convalescent COVID-19. The receptor chain draws on TRBV24-1 and TRBJ2-5; the D gene is perhaps TRBD1, on 6 matching bases. The CDR3 loop reads CATSDPGTYEETQYF. The DNA sequence is given as TGTGCCACCAGTGACCCCGGGACATATGAAGAGACCCAGTACTTC.